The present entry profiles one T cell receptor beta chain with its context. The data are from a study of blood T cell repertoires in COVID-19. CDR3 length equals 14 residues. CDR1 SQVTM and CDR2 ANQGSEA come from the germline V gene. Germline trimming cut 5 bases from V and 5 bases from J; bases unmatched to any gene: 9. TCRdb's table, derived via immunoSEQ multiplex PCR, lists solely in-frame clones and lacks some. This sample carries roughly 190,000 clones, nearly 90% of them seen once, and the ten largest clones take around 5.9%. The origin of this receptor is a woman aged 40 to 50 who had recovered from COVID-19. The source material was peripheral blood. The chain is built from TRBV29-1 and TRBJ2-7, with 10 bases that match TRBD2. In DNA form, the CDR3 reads TGCAGCGTTCGGCCTAGCGGGAGTTCGAACGAGCAGTACTTC. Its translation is CSVRPSGSSNEQYF.